This TCR beta chain was profiled in a study of shared clonotypes between healthy human individuals. Looking at the study overall: Ranging from 18 to 49 in age, donors were a couple of women and a few men.

About this clone: The antigen is not known.

The assay was carried out at the deep level. When replicate PCRs were run on sorted subsets, they used around 0.2 ug DNA, roughly 30,000 T cell genomes. Clones were sequenced by immunoSEQ multiplex PCR, and TCRdb holds only the in-frame ones, with some missing. This table has about 2.4 million clones, approximately 93% appearing once. Overall study findings and caveats: Though the depth was large, rarefaction showed that sorted-subset sequencing was incomplete.

The germline V gene has CDR1 MNHEY and CDR2 SVGAGI. This CDR3 region has 15 residues. V dropped 6 bases and J dropped 4 bases, with 18 bases sitting between them. This TCR was recovered from a man between 18 and 35 years old in good health. Some clones in this sample may be carry-over from other donors' samples. This chain connects TRBV6-5 to TRBJ2-5, with a possible D match to TRBD2 (5 bases). The sample comprised naive CD4+ T cells from PBMCs. Subset reported: CD45RA+ positively selected. The CDR3 region is CASSPMVAGGETQYF. In DNA form, the CDR3 reads TGTGCCAGCAGCCCGATGGTCGCGGGCGGAGAGACCCAGTACTTC.